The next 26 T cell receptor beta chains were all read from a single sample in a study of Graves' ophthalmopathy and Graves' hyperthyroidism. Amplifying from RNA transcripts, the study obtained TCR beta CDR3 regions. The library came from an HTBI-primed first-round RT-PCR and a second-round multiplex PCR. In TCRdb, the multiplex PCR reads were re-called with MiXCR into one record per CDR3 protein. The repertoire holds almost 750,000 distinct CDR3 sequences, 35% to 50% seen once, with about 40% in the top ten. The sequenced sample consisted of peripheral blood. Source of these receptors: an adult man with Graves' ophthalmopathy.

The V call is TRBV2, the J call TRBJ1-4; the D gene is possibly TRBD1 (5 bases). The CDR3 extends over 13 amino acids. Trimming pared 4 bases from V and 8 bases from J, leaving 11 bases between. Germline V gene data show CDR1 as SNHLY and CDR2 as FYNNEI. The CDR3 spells CASSAGGEEKLFF. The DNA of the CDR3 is TGTGCCAGCAGTGCCGGGGGGGAGGAAAAACTGTTTTTT.

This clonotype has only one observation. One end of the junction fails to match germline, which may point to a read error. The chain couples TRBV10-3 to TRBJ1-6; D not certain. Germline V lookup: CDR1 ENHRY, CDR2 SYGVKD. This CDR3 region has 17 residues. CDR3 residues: CAISDVRSGSYSSPLHF. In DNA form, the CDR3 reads TGTGCCATCAGTGACGTCAGGTCGGGGTCCTATAGTTCACCCCTCCACTTT.

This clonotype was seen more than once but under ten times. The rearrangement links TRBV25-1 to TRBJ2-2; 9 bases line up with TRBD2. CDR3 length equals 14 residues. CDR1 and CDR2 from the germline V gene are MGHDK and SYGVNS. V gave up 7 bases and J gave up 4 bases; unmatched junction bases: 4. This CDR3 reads CASNLAGLTGELFF. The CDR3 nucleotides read TGTGCCAGCAACCTAGCGGGACTCACCGGGGAGCTGTTTTTT.

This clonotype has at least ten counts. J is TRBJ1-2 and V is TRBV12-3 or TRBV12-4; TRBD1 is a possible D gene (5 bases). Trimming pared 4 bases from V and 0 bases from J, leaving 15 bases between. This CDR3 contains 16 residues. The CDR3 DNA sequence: TGTGCCAGCAGTTCACAAGGGGTCGGGGCTAACTATGGCTACACCTTC. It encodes CASSSQGVGANYGYTF.

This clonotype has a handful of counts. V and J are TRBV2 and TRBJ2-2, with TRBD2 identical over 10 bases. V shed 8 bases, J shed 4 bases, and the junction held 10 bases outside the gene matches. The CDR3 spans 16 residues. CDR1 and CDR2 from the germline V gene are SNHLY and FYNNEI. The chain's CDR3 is CASSKASGSSTGELFF. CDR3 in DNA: TGTGCCAGCTCGAAGGCTAGCGGGAGCAGCACCGGGGAGCTGTTTTTT. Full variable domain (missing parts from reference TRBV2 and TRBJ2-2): EPEVTQTPSHQVTQMGQEVILRCVPISNHLYFYWYRQILGQKVEFLVSFYNNEISEKSEIFDDQFSVERPDGSNFTLKIRSTKLEDSAMYFCASSKASGSSTGELFFGEGSRLTVL.

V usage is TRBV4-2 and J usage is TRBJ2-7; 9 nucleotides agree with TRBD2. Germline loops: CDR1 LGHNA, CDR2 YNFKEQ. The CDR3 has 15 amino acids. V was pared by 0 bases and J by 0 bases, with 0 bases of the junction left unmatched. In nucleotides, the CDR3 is TGTGCCAGCAGCCAAGATAGCGGGAGCTCCTACGAGCAGTACTTC. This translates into CASSQDSGSSYEQYF.

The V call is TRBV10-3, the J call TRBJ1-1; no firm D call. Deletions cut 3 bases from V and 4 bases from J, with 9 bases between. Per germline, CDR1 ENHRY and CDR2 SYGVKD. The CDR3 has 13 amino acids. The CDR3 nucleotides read TGTGCCATCAGTGAAAGTCTCGTCACTGAAGCTTTCTTT. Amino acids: CAISESLVTEAFF.

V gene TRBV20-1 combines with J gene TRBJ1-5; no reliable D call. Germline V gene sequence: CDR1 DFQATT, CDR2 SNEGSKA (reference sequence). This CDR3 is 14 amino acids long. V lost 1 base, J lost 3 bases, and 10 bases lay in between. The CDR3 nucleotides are TGCAGTGCTAGAGTTGGTGGGTACAATCAGCCCCAGCATTTT. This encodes CSARVGGYNQPQHF.

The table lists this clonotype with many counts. The CDR3 bases are TGCAGCGTGACATCTTCCGATGAAAAACTGTTTTTT. This sequence encodes CSVTSSDEKLFF. J is TRBJ1-4 and V is TRBV29-1; D remains unclear. The V end was cut by 6 bases, the J end by 6 bases, with 11 bases between. Germline CDR1 reads SQVTM; CDR2 reads ANQGSEA. The CDR3 sequence is 12 residues long.

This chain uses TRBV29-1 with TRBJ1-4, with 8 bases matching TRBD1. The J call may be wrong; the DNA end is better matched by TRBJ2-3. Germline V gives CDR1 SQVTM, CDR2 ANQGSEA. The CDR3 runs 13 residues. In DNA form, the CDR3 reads TGCAGCGCAGGACAGGGAGGCGCAGATACGCAGTATTTT. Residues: CSAGQGGADTQYF.

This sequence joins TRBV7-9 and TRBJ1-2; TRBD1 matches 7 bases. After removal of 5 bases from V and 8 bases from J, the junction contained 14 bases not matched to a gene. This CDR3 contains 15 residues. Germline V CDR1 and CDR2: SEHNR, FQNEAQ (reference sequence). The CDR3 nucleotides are TGTGCCAGCAGCCAGTATTCGGGACAGCCGAAGGGCTACACCTTC. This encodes CASSQYSGQPKGYTF.

CDR3 DNA: TGTGCCAGCAGCTTAGATCTGGAGTTCTATGGCTACACCTTC. Encoded protein: CASSLDLEFYGYTF. The gene calls are TRBV11-2 and TRBJ1-2; no definite D call. This CDR3 spans 14 amino acids. The V end lost 0 bases, the J end lost 4 bases, and 9 bases lay between the germline ends. Germline CDR1 reads SGHAT; CDR2 reads FQNNGV.

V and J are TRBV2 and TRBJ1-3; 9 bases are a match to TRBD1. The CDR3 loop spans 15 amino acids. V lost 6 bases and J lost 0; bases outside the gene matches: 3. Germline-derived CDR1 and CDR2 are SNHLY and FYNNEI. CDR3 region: CASRGQGYSGNTIYF. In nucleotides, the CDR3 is TGTGCCAGCAGGGGACAGGGTTACTCTGGAAACACCATATATTTT.

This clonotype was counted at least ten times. CDR3 residues: CASSERDGSNYGYTF. The CDR3 region has the DNA TGTGCCAGTAGTGAACGGGACGGATCTAACTATGGCTACACCTTC. The chain is built from TRBV19 and TRBJ1-2, with D perhaps TRBD1 (5 bases). Germline V gene data show CDR1 as LNHDA and CDR2 as SQIVND (reference sequence). This CDR3 region has 15 residues. V shed 5 bases and J shed 0 bases, with 13 bases lying between them.

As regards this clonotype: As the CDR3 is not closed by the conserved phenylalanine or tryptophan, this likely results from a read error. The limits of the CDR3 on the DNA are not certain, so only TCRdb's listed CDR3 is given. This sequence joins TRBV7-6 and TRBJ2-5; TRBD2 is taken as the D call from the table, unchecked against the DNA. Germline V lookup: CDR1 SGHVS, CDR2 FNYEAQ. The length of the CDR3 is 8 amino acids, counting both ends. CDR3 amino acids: CASSLDTS.

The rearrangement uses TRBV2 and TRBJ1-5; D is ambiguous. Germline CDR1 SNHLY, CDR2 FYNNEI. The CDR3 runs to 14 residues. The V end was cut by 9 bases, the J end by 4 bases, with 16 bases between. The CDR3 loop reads CASTQKHPNQPQHF. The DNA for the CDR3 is TGTGCCAGTACCCAGAAGCACCCTAATCAGCCCCAGCATTTT.

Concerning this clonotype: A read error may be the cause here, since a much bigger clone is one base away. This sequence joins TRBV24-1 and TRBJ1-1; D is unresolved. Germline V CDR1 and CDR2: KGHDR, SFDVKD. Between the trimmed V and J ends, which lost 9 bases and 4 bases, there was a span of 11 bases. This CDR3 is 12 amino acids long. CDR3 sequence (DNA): TGTGCCACCTCAACGGGATTCACTGAAGCTTTCTTT. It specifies CATSTGFTEAFF.

CDR3 region: CASSPTQGGSYEQYF. CDR3 in DNA: TGTGCCAGCAGCCCTACCCAGGGTGGCTCCTACGAGCAGTACTTC. This chain links TRBV13 with TRBJ2-7, with D perhaps matching TRBD1 (5 bases). CDR3 length: 15 residues. V gave up 5 bases and J gave up 0 bases, with 14 bases separating them. Germline V CDR1 and CDR2: PRHDT, FYEKMQ (reference sequence).

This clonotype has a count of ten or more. The DNA of the CDR3 is TGTGCCAGCAGCGGACAGGGTTATTCACCCCTCCACTTT. Its translation: CASSGQGYSPLHF. This chain links TRBV19 with TRBJ1-6, with 8 bases matching TRBD1. The CDR3 totals 13 residues. Germline assignment: CDR1 LNHDA and CDR2 SQIVND (reference sequence). Losses at the gene ends were 9 bases for V and 8 bases for J; bases not matched to a gene: 6.

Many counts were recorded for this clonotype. The CDR3: CAISDNRGRAVYEQYF. CDR3 sequence (DNA): TGTGCCATCAGTGATAATCGCGGGAGGGCCGTCTACGAGCAGTACTTC. The V gene is TRBV10-3, the J gene TRBJ2-7, with 9 bases matching TRBD2. The trim removed 3 bases at V and 3 bases at J, leaving 9 bases unmatched. Per the germline V gene, CDR1 is ENHRY and CDR2 is SYGVKD. The CDR3 loop spans 16 amino acids.

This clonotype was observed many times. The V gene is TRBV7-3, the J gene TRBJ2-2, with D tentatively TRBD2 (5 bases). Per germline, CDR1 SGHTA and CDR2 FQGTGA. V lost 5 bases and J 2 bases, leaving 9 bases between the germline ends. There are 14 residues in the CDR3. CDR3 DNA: TGTGCCAGCAGCGGCGGGCCAAACACCGGGGAGCTGTTTTTT. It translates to CASSGGPNTGELFF.

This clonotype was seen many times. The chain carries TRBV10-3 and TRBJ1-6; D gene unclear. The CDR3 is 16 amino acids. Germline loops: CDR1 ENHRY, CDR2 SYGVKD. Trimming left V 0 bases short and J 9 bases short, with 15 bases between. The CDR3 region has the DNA TGTGCCATCAGTGAGTCGATTGGAGGGCGCGGTTCACCCCTCCACTTT. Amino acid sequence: CAISESIGGRGSPLHF.

CDR3 bases: TGTGCCAGCAGCTTAACGCAAAGCTCTGGAAACACCATATATTTT. It translates to CASSLTQSSGNTIYF. J is TRBJ1-3 and V is TRBV7-3; D ambiguous. Trimming shortened V by 0 bases and J by 0 bases, and 6 bases separated the two germline ends. The CDR3 extends over 15 amino acids. Germline V gene lookup returns CDR1 SGHTA and CDR2 FQGTGA.

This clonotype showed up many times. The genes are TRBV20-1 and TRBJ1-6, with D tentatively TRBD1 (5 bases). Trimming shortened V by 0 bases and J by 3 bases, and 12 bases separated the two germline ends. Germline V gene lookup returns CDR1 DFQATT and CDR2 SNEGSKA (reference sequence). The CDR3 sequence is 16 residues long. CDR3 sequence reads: CSARDDRHNYNSPLHF. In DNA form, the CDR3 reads TGCAGTGCTAGAGATGACAGACATAACTATAATTCACCCCTCCACTTT.

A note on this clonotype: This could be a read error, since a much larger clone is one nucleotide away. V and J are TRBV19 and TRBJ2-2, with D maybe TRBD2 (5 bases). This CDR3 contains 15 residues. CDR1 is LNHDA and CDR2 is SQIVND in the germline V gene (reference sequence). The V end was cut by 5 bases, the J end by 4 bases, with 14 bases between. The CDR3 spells CASSPRRRITGELFF. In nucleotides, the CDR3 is TGTGCCAGTAGTCCCCGACGGAGGATCACCGGGGAGCTGTTTTTT.

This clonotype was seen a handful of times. CDR3 loop: CSVGLSSYEQYF. The CDR3 coding sequence is TGCAGCGTTGGATTAAGCTCCTACGAGCAGTACTTC. The chain couples TRBV29-1 to TRBJ2-7, with D unresolved. The V and J ends lost 4 bases and 0 bases respectively, with 7 bases between them. CDR1 is SQVTM, CDR2 ANQGSEA, per germline. The length of the CDR3 is 12 residues.